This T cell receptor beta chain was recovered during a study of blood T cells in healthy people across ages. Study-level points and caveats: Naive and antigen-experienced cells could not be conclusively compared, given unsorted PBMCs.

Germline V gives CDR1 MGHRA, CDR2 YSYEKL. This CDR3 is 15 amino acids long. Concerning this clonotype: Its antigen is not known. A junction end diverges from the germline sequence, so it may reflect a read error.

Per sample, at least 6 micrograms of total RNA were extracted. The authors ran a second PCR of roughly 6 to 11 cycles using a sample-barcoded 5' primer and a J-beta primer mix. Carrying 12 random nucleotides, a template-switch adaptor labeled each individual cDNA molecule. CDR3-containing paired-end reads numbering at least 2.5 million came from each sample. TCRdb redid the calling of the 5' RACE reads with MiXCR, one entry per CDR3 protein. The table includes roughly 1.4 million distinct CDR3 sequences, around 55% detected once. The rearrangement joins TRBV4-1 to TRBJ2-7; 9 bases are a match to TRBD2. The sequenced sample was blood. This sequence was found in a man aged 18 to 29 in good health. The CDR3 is CASSHQTSGTYEQYF. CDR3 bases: TGTGCCAGCAGCCATCAGACTAGCGGAACCTACGAGCAGTACTTC.